This TCR beta chain appears in the sequencing data of a study of lymphopenia after photon versus proton radiotherapy. This clone appeared once. Its antigen is unknown. The repertoire was sequenced with immunoSEQ multiplex PCR; TCRdb's copy has only in-frame clones and lacks some. The sample yields roughly 15,000 clones, 85% to 90% seen once. The CDR3 is 14 residues long. Trimming stripped 5 bases from V and 1 base from J, with 8 bases between. Germline loops: CDR1 SGHNT, CDR2 YENEEA. Points from the study as a whole: After the lymphocyte nadir, photon-treated repertoires showed oligoclonal expansion, especially of CD8+ Temra cells. In patients who died, overall survival fell as post-nadir TCR diversity dropped more. Proton therapy kept repertoires fairly stable, unlike photons, which gained effector/memory cells. Survival link was tested only in deceased patients; proton benefit remains a possibility.

J is TRBJ2-2 and V is TRBV11-3; D gene unclear. The TCR originated in a man in his 70s with pancreatic cancer. The sequenced sample was peripheral blood, obtained from a patient treated with proton-based radiotherapy. This CDR3 is CASSASVNTGELFF. CDR3 in DNA: TGTGCCAGCAGCGCCTCGGTGAACACCGGGGAGCTGTTTTTT.